These 5 T cell receptor beta chains were sequenced from one sample in a study of T cells in women clearing cervical HPV infection. Measured with immunoSEQ multiplex PCR; TCRdb has only the in-frame clones, and not every one. The sample data list around 33,000 clones. The specimen was blood buffy coat. These TCRs come from a woman between 18 and 69 years old with a cervical HPV16 infection that either progressed to CIN3+ or cleared (not recorded which).

On this clone: The read comes to an end 3 residues before the CDR3 does, leaving the germline J gene to fill in the end. This chain joins TRBV7-2 and TRBJ2-1, with 10 nucleotides matching TRBD1. This CDR3 is 14 amino acids long. V lost 5 bases to trimming and J lost 7 bases; unmatched junction nucleotides: 5. Germline V gene sequence: CDR1 SGHTA, CDR2 FQGNSA. Incomplete CDR3 DNA: TGTGCCAGCAGCCCCCGGACAGGGGGGAATGAG. It specifies CASSPRTGGNE. The entire CDR3 protein is CASSPRTGGNEQFF.

Comments on this clone: From the germline J gene comes the end of the CDR3, since the read stops 3 residues before it. V gene TRBV20-1 combines with J gene TRBJ1-1, with a weak D call TRBD1 (5 bases). Trimming pared 7 bases from V and 0 bases from J, leaving 24 bases between. The CDR3 has 17 residues. Germline loops: CDR1 DFQATT, CDR2 SNEGSKA (reference sequence). The covered CDR3 bases are TGCAGTGTCAGACTCTCAGGGTGGGGGGGGATGAACACTGAA. Protein: CSVRLSGWGGMNTE. The complete CDR3 sequence is CSVRLSGWGGMNTEAFF.

CDR3 in amino acids: CASTAGGGAGETQYF. CDR3 bases read: TGTGCCAGCACCGCAGGTGGGGGGGCCGGTGAGACG. The rearrangement uses TRBV7-3 and TRBJ2-3; D possibly corresponds to TRBD2 (7 bases). Read coverage stops 3 residues before the CDR3 terminus; the germline J gene supplies the remainder. The CDR3 is 15 residues long. Per the germline V gene, CDR1 is SGHTA and CDR2 is FQGTGA. Combining the CDR3 with reference TRBV7-3 and TRBJ2-3 gives the whole variable domain GAGVSQTPSNKVTEKGKYVELRCDPISGHTALYWYRQSLGQGPEFLIYFQGTGAADDSGLPNDRFFAVRPEGSVSTLKIQRTERGDSAVYLCASTAGGGAGETQYFGPGTRLTVL.

As concerns this clone: With the read ending 3 residues before the CDR3 end, the germline J gene is used to fill in that end. The V and J genes are TRBV7-3 and TRBJ2-1; the match to TRBD2 covers 7 bases. V was clipped by 3 bases and J by 9 bases; unmatched bases: 11. CDR3 length: 15 amino acids. The germline V gene has CDR1 SGHTA and CDR2 FQGTGA. The CDR3 is CASSLGVGGGGEQFF. CDR3 bases read: TGTGCCAGCAGCTTGGGGGTGGGGGGGGGTGGTGAG.

Details on this clone: The sequence runs out 3 residues before the end of the CDR3; the remainder is reconstructed from the germline J gene. V gene TRBV18 combines with J gene TRBJ2-1, with 10 bases identical to TRBD2. CDR3 size: 16 residues. Germline V gene lookup returns CDR1 KGHSH and CDR2 LQKENI. Germline trimming cut 8 bases from V and 7 bases from J; bases unmatched to any gene: 14. The CDR3: CASAPPSSGGGNEQFF. The CDR3 bases that were read are TGTGCCAGCGCGCCGCCTTCTAGCGGGGGAGGGAATGAG.